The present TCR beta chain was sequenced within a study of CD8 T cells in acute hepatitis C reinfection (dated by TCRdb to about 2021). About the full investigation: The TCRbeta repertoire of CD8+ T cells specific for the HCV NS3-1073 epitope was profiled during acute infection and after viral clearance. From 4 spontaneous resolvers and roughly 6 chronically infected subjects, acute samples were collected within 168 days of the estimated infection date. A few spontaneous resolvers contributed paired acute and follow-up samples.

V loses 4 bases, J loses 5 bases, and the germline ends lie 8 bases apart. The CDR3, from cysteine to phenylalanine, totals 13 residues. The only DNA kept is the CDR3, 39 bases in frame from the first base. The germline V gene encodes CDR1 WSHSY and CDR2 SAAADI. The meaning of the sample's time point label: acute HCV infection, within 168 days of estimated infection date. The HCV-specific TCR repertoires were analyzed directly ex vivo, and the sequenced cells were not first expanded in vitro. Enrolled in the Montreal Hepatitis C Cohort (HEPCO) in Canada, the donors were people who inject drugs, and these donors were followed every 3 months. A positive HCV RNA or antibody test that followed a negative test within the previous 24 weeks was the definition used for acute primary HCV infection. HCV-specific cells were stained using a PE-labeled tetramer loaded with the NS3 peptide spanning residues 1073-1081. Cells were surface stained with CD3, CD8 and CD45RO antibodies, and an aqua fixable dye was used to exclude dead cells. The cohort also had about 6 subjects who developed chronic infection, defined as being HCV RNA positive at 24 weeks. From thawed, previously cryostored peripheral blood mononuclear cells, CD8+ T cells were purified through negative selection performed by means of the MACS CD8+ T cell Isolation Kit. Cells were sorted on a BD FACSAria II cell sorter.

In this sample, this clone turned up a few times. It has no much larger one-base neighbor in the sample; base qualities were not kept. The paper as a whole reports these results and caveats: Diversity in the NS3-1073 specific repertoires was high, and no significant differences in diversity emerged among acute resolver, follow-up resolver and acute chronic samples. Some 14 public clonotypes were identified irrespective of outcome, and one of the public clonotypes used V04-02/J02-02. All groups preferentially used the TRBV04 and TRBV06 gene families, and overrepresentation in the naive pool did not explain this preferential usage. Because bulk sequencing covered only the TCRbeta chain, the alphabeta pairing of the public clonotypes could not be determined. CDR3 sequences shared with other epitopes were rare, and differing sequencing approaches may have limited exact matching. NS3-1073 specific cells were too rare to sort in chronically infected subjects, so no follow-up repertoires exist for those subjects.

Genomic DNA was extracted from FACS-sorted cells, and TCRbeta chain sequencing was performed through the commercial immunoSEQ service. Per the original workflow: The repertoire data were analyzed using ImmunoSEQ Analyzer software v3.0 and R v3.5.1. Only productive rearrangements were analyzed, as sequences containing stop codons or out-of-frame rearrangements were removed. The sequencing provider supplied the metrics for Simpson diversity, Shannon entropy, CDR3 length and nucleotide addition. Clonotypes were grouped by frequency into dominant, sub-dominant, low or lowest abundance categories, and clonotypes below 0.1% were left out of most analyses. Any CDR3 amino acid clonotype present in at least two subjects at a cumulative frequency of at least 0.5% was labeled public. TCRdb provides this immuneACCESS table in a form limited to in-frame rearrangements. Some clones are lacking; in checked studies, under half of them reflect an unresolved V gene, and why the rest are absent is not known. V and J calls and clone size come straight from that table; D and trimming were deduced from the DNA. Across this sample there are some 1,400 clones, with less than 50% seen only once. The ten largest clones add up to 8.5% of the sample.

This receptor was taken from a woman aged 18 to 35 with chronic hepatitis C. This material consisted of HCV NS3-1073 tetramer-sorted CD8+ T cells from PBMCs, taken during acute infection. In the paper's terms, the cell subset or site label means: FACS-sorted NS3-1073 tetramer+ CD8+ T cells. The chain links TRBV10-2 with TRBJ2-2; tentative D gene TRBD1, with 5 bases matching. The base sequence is TGCGCCAGCAGTGGGGCAGGGACCGGGGAGCTGTTTTTT. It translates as CASSGAGTGELFF.